The source of this T cell receptor (beta chain) is a study of T-cell reconstitution after alpha-beta-depleted transplantation in children. This CDR3 has 15 amino acids. The V segment lost 4 bases and the J segment 2 bases; nucleotides outside the gene matches: 4. Many counts were recorded for this clonotype. Preparation of the TCRbeta library involved a method that used unique molecular identifiers. Each CDR3 protein gets one entry after TCRdb re-called the PCR reads with MiXCR. This sample has 190,000 or so distinct CDR3 sequences, with around 6.8% found just once. Here the sequenced sample was PBMCs from the stem cell graft donor, taken from the stem cell graft. The genes are TRBV12-3 or TRBV12-4 and TRBJ2-5, with 10 bases identical to TRBD2. This clonotype originated in a human donor who donated a stem cell graft to a child with Wiskott-Aldrich syndrome. CDR3 sequence: CASSSTSGEQETQYF. The CDR3 nucleotides are TGTGCCAGCAGTTCAACTAGCGGGGAGCAAGAGACCCAGTACTTC.